The T cell receptor (beta chain) under discussion was sequenced for a study of T-cell memory formation after mild COVID-19. TCRdb itself ran the 5' RACE reads through MiXCR, one entry per CDR3 protein. The sample includes 300,000 to 400,000 distinct CDR3 sequences, about an eighth seen only once; the top ten take approximately 21%. The CDR3 covers 13 residues. The sequenced sample was PBMCs or a T cell subset sorted from them (not recorded which). The receptor comes from a young man who had mild COVID-19 (a few samples of this study predate the infection). Cell type and time point are not known. The V call is TRBV21-1, the J call TRBJ2-1. TRBV21-1 is flagged as a pseudogene. The CDR3 here is CASSRMTQGEQFF. In nucleotides, the CDR3 is TGTGCCAGCAGCAGGATGACTCAAGGCGAGCAGTTCTTC.